This passage covers 15 T cell receptor beta chains from one sample sequenced in a study of PD-1 blockade in classical Hodgkin lymphoma (dated by TCRdb to the early 2020s). The library was built by means of the immunoSEQ multiplex PCR assay. TCRdb holds this immuneACCESS table with in-frame rearrangements only. Some clones are missing; in checked studies, unresolved V genes explain under half, and the rest has no known cause. Here the sample has some 38,000 clones; over 60% occur a single time. The ten largest account for 11% of the sample. Taken with the paper, the label for time point translates to: cycle 1 day 1 (C1D1), immediately before nivolumab initiation. Every trial patient had relapsed following autologous stem cell transplantation, and prior brentuximab vedotin exposure was what differed among cohorts A, B and C. The material sequenced was peripheral blood mononuclear cells (PBMCs), taken at baseline. These receptor sequences come from a human donor with classical Hodgkin lymphoma.

The chain combines TRBV28 with TRBJ1-1, with 8 bases identical to TRBD1. This CDR3 comprises 15 residues. The germline V gene encodes CDR1 MDHEN and CDR2 SYDVKM. J was trimmed by 6 bases and V by 3 bases; bases with no gene match: 9. The CDR3 nucleotides read TGTGCCAGCAGTTTCGCCGGACAGGGAAGCCCTGAAGCTTTCTTT. Protein: CASSFAGQGSPEAFF.

V gene TRBV28 combines with J gene TRBJ2-7; D is possibly TRBD2 (5 bases). The CDR3 is 15 amino acids. In germline, CDR1 is MDHEN, CDR2 SYDVKM. Trimming pared 5 bases from V and 7 bases from J, leaving 21 bases between. CDR3 sequence (DNA): TGTGCCAGCAGTACCACTGCGACGAGGTCGGGGGAGCAGTACTTC. Its protein is CASSTTATRSGEQYF.

The chain is built from TRBV28 and TRBJ1-5, with D tentatively TRBD1 (6 bases). Trimming cost V 10 bases and J 0 bases, with 16 bases left between them. This CDR3 is 15 amino acids long. Germline V lookup: CDR1 MDHEN, CDR2 SYDVKM. The chain's CDR3 is CATQRGGDSNQPQHF. In DNA form, the CDR3 reads TGTGCCACCCAGCGGGGGGGCGATAGCAATCAGCCCCAGCATTTT.

The genes are TRBV28 and TRBJ2-7; 11 bases fit TRBD2. Germline lookup yields CDR1 MDHEN and CDR2 SYDVKM. V gave up 5 bases and J gave up 0 bases; unmatched junction bases: 6. The CDR3 has 16 residues. The CDR3, as DNA: TGTGCCAGCAGTACCCTAGCGGGAGGCCTCTCCTACGAGCAGTACTTC. This sequence encodes CASSTLAGGLSYEQYF.

The chain links TRBV5-4 to TRBJ2-7; no reliable D call. With 0 bases removed from V and 4 bases from J, the gap between germline ends came to 5 bases. This CDR3 is built from 12 residues. Germline V CDR1 and CDR2: SGHNT, YYREEE (reference sequence). CDR3 residues: CASSLGGYEQYF. The CDR3 DNA reads as TGTGCCAGCAGCTTGGGCGGTTACGAGCAGTACTTC.

This clone was seen a single time. J is TRBJ2-3 and V is TRBV30; possible D gene TRBD2, 6 bases. There are 14 residues in the CDR3. V was clipped by 0 bases and J by 10 bases, with 17 bases between them. Germline V lookup: CDR1 GTSNPN, CDR2 SVGIG (reference sequence). The CDR3 coding sequence is TGTGCCTGGAGTGTAAACCGGGACTTCCCACCGCAGTATTTT. Its translation is CAWSVNRDFPPQYF.

This clone came up once. This chain connects TRBV27 to TRBJ2-5, with 14 bases lining up with TRBD2. The trim removed 7 bases at V and 7 bases at J, leaving 2 bases unmatched. The length of the CDR3 is 13 residues. Germline lookup yields CDR1 MNHEY and CDR2 SMNVEV (reference sequence). This CDR3 is CASTGTSGGTQYF. CDR3 nucleotides: TGTGCCAGCACCGGGACTAGCGGGGGGACCCAGTACTTC.

The genes are TRBV5-1 and TRBJ1-1, with 11 bases fitting TRBD1. CDR3 length: 16 residues. CDR1 and CDR2 from the germline V gene are SGHRS and YFSETQ. V gave up 4 bases and J gave up 8 bases; unmatched junction bases: 13. DNA of the CDR3: TGCGCCAGCAGCCCCGGACAGGGGGCTATCGGATTCGAAGCTTTCTTT. It encodes CASSPGQGAIGFEAFF.

The chain joins TRBV9 to TRBJ2-7; D is perhaps TRBD1 (7 bases). Germline V gives CDR1 SGDLS, CDR2 YYNGEE. The CDR3 length is 15 residues. V was pared by 2 bases and J by 9 bases, with 21 bases between. CDR3 protein: CASSVADRDLGGQYF. DNA for the CDR3: TGTGCCAGCAGCGTCGCCGACAGGGACCTCGGGGGGCAGTACTTC. The full variable domain, in which reference TRBV9 and TRBJ2-7 provide the parts outside the CDR3, is DSGVTQTPKHLITATGQRVTLRCSPRSGDLSVYWYQQSLDQGLQFLIQYYNGEERAKGNILERFSAQQFPDLHSELNLSSLELGDSALYFCASSVADRDLGGQYFGPGTRLTVT.

The chain employs TRBV7-4 and TRBJ2-1; D is uncertain. The germline V gene has CDR1 SGHVT and CDR2 SQSDAQ. With 4 bases removed from V and 10 bases from J, the gap between germline ends came to 17 bases. This CDR3 is 14 amino acids long. The CDR3 DNA is TGTGCCAGCAGCTCAAACTCCGACGCCTCCGAGCAGTTCTTC. Translation gives CASSSNSDASEQFF.

This chain uses TRBV30 with TRBJ2-1; 7 positions agree with TRBD1. The CDR3 spans 15 residues. The trim removed 2 bases at V and 7 bases at J, leaving 11 bases unmatched. Germline loops: CDR1 GTSNPN, CDR2 SVGIG (reference sequence). The chain's CDR3 is CAWSFTGTALNEQFF. The CDR3 nucleotides are TGTGCCTGGAGTTTTACCGGGACAGCCTTGAATGAGCAGTTCTTC. Filled out from reference TRBV30 and TRBJ2-1, the complete variable domain reads SQTIHQWPATLVQPVGSPLSLECTVEGTSNPNLYWYRQAAGRGLQLLFYSVGIGQISSEVPQNLSASRPQDRQFILSSKKLLLSDSGFYLCAWSFTGTALNEQFFGPGTRLTVL.

The chain links TRBV7-9 to TRBJ2-1, with 11 bases matching TRBD2. The germline CDR1 and CDR2 sequences are SEHNR and FQNEAQ (reference sequence). The junction had 9 bases not matched to a gene; V was cut back by 8 bases and J by 9 bases. CDR3 length equals 14 residues. The CDR3 here is CASSIAGGPGEQFF. The DNA for the CDR3 is TGTGCCAGCTCTATAGCGGGAGGGCCCGGTGAGCAGTTCTTC.

The chain is built from TRBV28 and TRBJ2-7, with TRBD2 matching over 12 bases. Trimming cost V 5 bases and J 0 bases; bases outside gene matches: 5. Germline values: CDR1 MDHEN, CDR2 SYDVKM. The CDR3 length is 16 residues. The CDR3 region has the DNA TGTGCCAGCAGTCCACTAGCGGGAGGACCCTCCTACGAGCAGTACTTC. It is translated as CASSPLAGGPSYEQYF.

The chain links TRBV5-6 to TRBJ2-3, with D possibly TRBD2 on 6 matching bases. CDR1 and CDR2 from the germline V gene are SGHDT and YYEEEE. The CDR3 is 15 amino acids. Between the trimmed V and J ends, which lost 1 base and 2 bases, there was a span of 11 bases. The CDR3 loop is CASSLTGETTDTQYF. In DNA form, the CDR3 reads TGTGCCAGCAGCTTGACGGGGGAGACCACAGATACGCAGTATTTT.

The chain joins TRBV27 to TRBJ1-1, with a tentative D call TRBD1 (6 bases). Germline values: CDR1 MNHEY, CDR2 SMNVEV (reference sequence). The CDR3 totals 14 residues. Trimming removed 5 bases from V and 5 bases from J, with 15 bases in between. The CDR3 nucleotides are TGTGCCAGCAGTGCGACAGGCCCCGGGACTGAAGCTTTCTTT. Translation gives CASSATGPGTEAFF.